One T cell receptor (beta chain) is described in this entry. The germline V gene has CDR1 ENHRY and CDR2 SYGVKD. This CDR3 comprises 14 residues. The sample belongs to a study of blood T cell repertoires in COVID-19. Study information: Spain, Italy and the United States supplied samples that represented acute and convalescent COVID-19.

Produced via immunoSEQ multiplex PCR; TCRdb's table is partial and in-frame only. Of 100,000 or so clones in the sample, around 87% were seen once. The sequencing sample was made of peripheral blood. V gene TRBV10-3 combines with J gene TRBJ1-3; D possibly corresponds to TRBD1 (5 bases). The receptor comes from a woman in her twenties or thirties with acute or convalescent COVID-19. CDR3 loop: CATRGDDGGNTIYF. The CDR3 DNA sequence: TGTGCTACCCGGGGGGACGACGGGGGAAACACCATATATTTT.